A single sample is the source of the 26 T cell receptor beta chains below, sequenced in a study of blood T cell repertoires in COVID-19. The method was immunoSEQ multiplex PCR; TCRdb's version includes in-frame clones alone and lacks a portion of them. The data hold about 200,000 clones, with around 82% observed a single time. Sequenced input: PBMCs or T cells enriched from blood (not recorded which). The receptors originated from a woman between 40 and 50 years old with acute COVID-19.

A single count supports this clone. The V gene is TRBV21-1, the J gene TRBJ2-1; the listed D gene, TRBD1, was not tested against the DNA. TRBV21-1 is recorded as a pseudogene. This CDR3 spans 15 amino acids. CDR3 protein: CWRGKTGSSYNEQFF. CDR3 DNA sequence: TGTTGGAGGGGGAAGACAGGGAGCTCCTACAATGAGCAGTTCTTC.

The rearrangement uses TRBV15 and TRBJ1-2, with 7 bases matching TRBD1. The CDR3 loop spans 15 amino acids. Looked up from germline, CDR1 is LNHNV and CDR2 is YYDKDF (reference sequence). J was trimmed by 4 bases and V by 6 bases; bases with no gene match: 11. The CDR3 loop is CATRPTPGGGYGYTF. Written as DNA, the CDR3 is TGTGCCACCAGACCGACACCAGGGGGTGGCTATGGCTACACCTTC.

The genes are TRBV6-2 or TRBV6-3 and TRBJ2-7; 7 nucleotides align to TRBD2. Germline assignment: CDR1 MNHEY and CDR2 SVGEGT. J lost 6 bases, V lost 0 bases, and 11 bases had no gene match. This CDR3 has 16 residues. The CDR3 protein is CASSYSGRQRTSEQYF. The CDR3 coding sequence is TGTGCCAGCAGTTACTCGGGGAGACAGCGGACTAGCGAGCAGTACTTC.

The chain employs TRBV6-5 and TRBJ1-2; 9 bases line up with TRBD1. The ends lost 0 bases at V and 5 bases at J; junction bases unmatched: 1. This CDR3 comprises 14 residues. The V gene's germline CDR1 is MNHEY and CDR2 SVGAGI. CDR3 loop: CASSYSTGGYGYTF. DNA of the CDR3: TGTGCCAGCAGTTACTCGACAGGGGGTTATGGCTACACCTTC.

V gene TRBV24-1 combines with J gene TRBJ1-1; possibly TRBD1 for D (6 bases). V lost 4 bases, J lost 8 bases, and 13 bases lay in between. Germline V lookup: CDR1 KGHDR, CDR2 SFDVKD. The CDR3 runs 13 residues. In DNA form, the CDR3 reads TGTGCCACCAGTGACCGAGGGACACAAGAAGCTTTCTTT. As protein: CATSDRGTQEAFF.

CDR3 residues: CASSRGLAGYEQYF. The DNA of the CDR3 is TGTGCCAGCAGCCGGGGACTAGCGGGCTACGAGCAGTACTTC. The rearrangement links TRBV5-5 to TRBJ2-7, with 12 bases fitting TRBD2. The CDR3 has 14 residues. The germline CDR1 and CDR2 sequences are SGHKS and YYEKEE (reference sequence). Trimming took 4 bases from V and 3 from J; bases not matched to a gene: 2.

The V and J genes are TRBV28 and TRBJ2-3; 7 bases are a match to TRBD1. CDR3 length: 14 amino acids. Germline V gives CDR1 MDHEN, CDR2 SYDVKM. V lost 6 bases, J lost 2 bases, and 5 bases stayed unmatched. The CDR3 protein is CASSTTGTTDTQYF. The DNA for the CDR3 is TGTGCCAGCAGCACGACAGGGACCACAGATACGCAGTATTTT.

This sequence joins TRBV14 and TRBJ1-2; TRBD1 might be the D (6 bases). Germline V lookup: CDR1 SGHDN, CDR2 FVKESK. CDR3 length equals 15 residues. V was pared by 0 bases and J by 7 bases, with 15 bases between. CDR3 sequence reads: CASSQEVATGFGYTF. The CDR3 bases are TGTGCCAGCAGCCAAGAAGTGGCCACAGGGTTTGGCTACACCTTC.

The chain recombines TRBV14 with TRBJ2-7, with D uncertain. V was trimmed by 0 bases and J by 9 bases, leaving 9 bases between them. The CDR3 consists of 12 residues. The germline gives CDR1 SGHDN, CDR2 FVKESK. CDR3 sequence reads: CASSQDLIGQYF. In DNA form, the CDR3 reads TGTGCCAGCAGCCAAGATTTGATCGGGCAGTACTTC.

The chain combines TRBV6-5 with TRBJ2-5; 8 nucleotides agree with TRBD1. Germline V gives CDR1 MNHEY, CDR2 SVGAGI. The length of the CDR3 is 14 residues. Germline trimming cut 7 bases from V and 5 bases from J; bases unmatched to any gene: 9. Here the CDR3 DNA reads TGTGCCAGCACCCTCAGGACAGGGACGGAGACCCAGTACTTC. Translation gives CASTLRTGTETQYF.

The chain carries TRBV6-6 and TRBJ2-7; perhaps TRBD2 as D (6 bases). V was shortened by 1 base and J by 1 base, with 11 bases between the two germline ends. The CDR3 has 15 residues. Germline V CDR1 and CDR2: MNHNY, SVGAGI (reference sequence). CDR3 DNA sequence: TGTGCCAGCAGTTACTACGGGAGCCATTCCTACGAGCAGTACTTC. Its translation: CASSYYGSHSYEQYF.

The chain carries TRBV19 and TRBJ1-5, with a possible D match to TRBD1 (6 bases). The V end lost 3 bases, the J end lost 0 bases, and 9 bases lay between the germline ends. This CDR3 is 15 amino acids long. The germline V gene encodes CDR1 LNHDA and CDR2 SQIVND (reference sequence). Here the CDR3 reads CASSIGQYSNQPQHF. CDR3 DNA: TGTGCCAGTAGTATTGGACAGTATAGCAATCAGCCCCAGCATTTT.

The rearrangement uses TRBV5-1 and TRBJ2-3; tentatively, D is TRBD2 (6 bases). V lost 5 bases and J 0 bases, leaving 13 bases between the germline ends. This CDR3 has 15 amino acids. Germline CDR1 is SGHRS and CDR2 is YFSETQ. The CDR3 loop is CASRDSGDSTDTQYF. The CDR3 region has the DNA TGCGCCAGCAGAGATTCGGGGGATAGCACAGATACGCAGTATTTT.

The CDR3 coding sequence is TGCGCCAGCAGCCTCGGGTCCTACACCGGGGAGCTGTTTTTT. Protein: CASSLGSYTGELFF. The genes are TRBV5-1 and TRBJ2-2; D not resolved. Germline V gene sequence: CDR1 SGHRS, CDR2 YFSETQ. Trimming left V 4 bases short and J 3 bases short, with 10 bases between. This CDR3 contains 14 residues. The whole variable domain, remainder taken from reference TRBV5-1 and TRBJ2-2, is KAGVTQTPRYLIKTRGQQVTLSCSPISGHRSVSWYQQTPGQGLQFLFEYFSETQRNKGNFPGRFSGRQFSNSRSEMNVSTLELGDSALYLCASSLGSYTGELFFGEGSRLTVL.

This chain connects TRBV6-2 or TRBV6-3 to TRBJ2-1; 12 bases are a match to TRBD1. V was pared by 4 bases and J by 11 bases, with 9 bases of the junction left unmatched. The CDR3 is 15 residues long. Germline V CDR1 and CDR2: MNHEY, SVGEGT. The CDR3 reads CASSLGQGARGQQFF. The CDR3, as DNA: TGTGCCAGCAGTTTGGGACAGGGGGCAAGGGGTCAGCAGTTCTTC.

This clone was observed a handful of times. V gene TRBV7-3 combines with J gene TRBJ1-2; 9 nucleotides agree with TRBD1. This CDR3 is built from 16 residues. The J segment lost 4 bases and the V segment lost 2 bases, leaving 8 bases of the junction unmatched. Per germline, CDR1 SGHTA and CDR2 FQGTGA. The CDR3 region has the DNA TGTGCCAGCAGCTTACTACCGGGACAGGGCAGCTATGGCTACACCTTC. It specifies CASSLLPGQGSYGYTF.

This sequence joins TRBV10-2 and TRBJ1-1; the D is unclear. Germline CDR1 is WSHSY and CDR2 is SAAADI. The germline V and J ends were trimmed by 5 bases and 5 bases, with 6 bases remaining between them. There are 11 residues in the CDR3. The CDR3 DNA reads TGCGCCAGCAGTAAGAGAACTGAAGCTTTCTTT. This encodes CASSKRTEAFF.

J is TRBJ1-1 and V is TRBV11-2, with TRBD1 matching 7 bases. CDR3 length: 15 residues. CDR1 and CDR2 (germline): SGHAT, FQNNGV. Unmatched junction bases numbered 8, after V lost 6 bases and J lost 1 base. CDR3 DNA sequence: TGTGCCAGCAGGGCGATTTCAGGGGGGAACACTGAAGCTTTCTTT. Translated, it gives CASRAISGGNTEAFF.

This rearrangement joins TRBV7-2 to TRBJ2-3; 16 nucleotides line up with TRBD2. Per the germline V gene, CDR1 is SGHTA and CDR2 is FQGNSA. V gave up 4 bases and J gave up 1 base; unmatched junction bases: 8. CDR3 length: 19 amino acids. The CDR3 nucleotides read TGTGCCAGCAGCTCCAAGGGACTAGCGGGAGGGCCCGGCACAGATACGCAGTATTTT. Its protein product is CASSSKGLAGGPGTDTQYF.

This sequence joins TRBV14 and TRBJ1-1; no clear D gene. Trimming took off 0 bases at V and 1 base at J, with 3 bases between the two ends. The germline V gene has CDR1 SGHDN and CDR2 FVKESK. This CDR3 spans 13 amino acids. CDR3 coding DNA: TGTGCCAGCAGCCAAGACTGGAACACTGAAGCTTTCTTT. Its protein is CASSQDWNTEAFF.

In DNA, the CDR3 is TGTGCCAGCAGCTTGGTTCTCGGGTCTTACAATGAGCAGTTCTTC. This translates into CASSLVLGSYNEQFF. The chain recombines TRBV11-1 with TRBJ2-1; D not certain. CDR3 size: 15 residues. V lost 3 bases and J lost 4, with 13 bases in between. CDR1 and CDR2 (germline): SGHAT, FQDESV (reference sequence).

The CDR3 DNA is TGTGCCAGCAGATGGGACAGCCTTAGCAATCAGCCCCAGCATTTT. Translated: CASRWDSLSNQPQHF. The V gene is TRBV27, the J gene TRBJ1-5, with 7 nucleotides matching TRBD1. This CDR3 region has 15 residues. Germline V gives CDR1 MNHEY, CDR2 SMNVEV (reference sequence). The junction had 5 bases not matched to a gene; V was cut back by 6 bases and J by 0 bases.

The rearrangement joins TRBV11-2 to TRBJ2-2; 10 nucleotides match TRBD2. V shed 5 bases, J shed 0 bases, and the junction held 3 bases outside the gene matches. CDR1 is SGHAT, CDR2 FQNNGV, per germline. The CDR3 covers 16 residues. CDR3 DNA sequence: TGTGCCAGCAGCCGTAGCGGGAGGACGAACACCGGGGAGCTGTTTTTT. The encoded protein is CASSRSGRTNTGELFF.

This clone was recorded a few times. This chain uses TRBV7-9 with TRBJ2-5, with 10 bases that match TRBD2. Germline lookup yields CDR1 SEHNR and CDR2 FQNEAQ (reference sequence). Unmatched junction bases numbered 8, after V lost 5 bases and J lost 5 bases. The CDR3 has 15 residues. The chain's CDR3 is CASSPTQRGGETQYF. The CDR3 DNA reads TGTGCCAGCAGCCCCACCCAGCGGGGGGGGGAGACCCAGTACTTC. The whole variable domain, remainder taken from reference TRBV7-9 and TRBJ2-5, is DTGVSQNPRHKITKRGQNVTFRCDPISEHNRLYWYRQTLGQGPEFLTYFQNEAQLEKSRLLSDRFSAERPKGSFSTLEIQRTEQGDSAMYLCASSPTQRGGETQYFGPGTRLLVL.

The V and J genes are TRBV5-1 and TRBJ2-7; 9 bases are shared with TRBD1. The V gene end was trimmed by 2 bases and the J gene end by 6 bases; junction bases not matched to a gene: 12. The CDR3 is 16 residues long. The germline V gene has CDR1 SGHRS and CDR2 YFSETQ. CDR3 coding DNA: TGCGCCAGCAGCTTCCGATTACAGGGGGCGAAGTCCGAGCAGTACTTC. This translates into CASSFRLQGAKSEQYF.

This chain joins TRBV4-3 and TRBJ2-7; weak D call: TRBD2 (5 bases). Germline V gene data show CDR1 as LGHNA and CDR2 as YSLEER. CDR3 size: 14 residues. V was cut by 4 bases and J by 6 bases, with 16 bases left in between. CDR3 amino acids: CASSRSGLATEQYF. DNA for the CDR3: TGCGCCAGCAGCCGAAGCGGCCTTGCGACCGAGCAGTACTTC.